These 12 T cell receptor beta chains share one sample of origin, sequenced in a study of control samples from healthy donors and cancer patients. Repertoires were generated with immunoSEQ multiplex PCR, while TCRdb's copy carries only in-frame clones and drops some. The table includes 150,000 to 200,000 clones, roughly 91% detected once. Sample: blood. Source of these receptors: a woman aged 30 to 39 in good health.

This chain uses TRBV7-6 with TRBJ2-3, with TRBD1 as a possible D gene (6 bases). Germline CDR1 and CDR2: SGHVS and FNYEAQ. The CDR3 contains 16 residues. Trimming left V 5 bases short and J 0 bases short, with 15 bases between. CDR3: CASSAIGGSSTDTQYF. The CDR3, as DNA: TGTGCCAGCAGCGCAATAGGGGGTTCTAGCACAGATACGCAGTATTTT.

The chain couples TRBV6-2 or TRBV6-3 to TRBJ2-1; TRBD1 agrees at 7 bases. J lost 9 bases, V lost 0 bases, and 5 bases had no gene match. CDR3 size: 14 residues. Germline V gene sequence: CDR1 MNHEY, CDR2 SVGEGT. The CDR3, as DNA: TGTGCCAGCAGTTACTCGCAACAGGGGTTTGAGCAGTTCTTC. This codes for CASSYSQQGFEQFF.

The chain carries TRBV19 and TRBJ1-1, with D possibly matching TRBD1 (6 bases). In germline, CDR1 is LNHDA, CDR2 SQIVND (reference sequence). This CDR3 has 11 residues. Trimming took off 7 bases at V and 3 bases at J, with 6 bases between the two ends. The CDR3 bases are TGTGCCAGTACAGGGGACACTGAAGCTTTCTTT. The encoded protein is CASTGDTEAFF.

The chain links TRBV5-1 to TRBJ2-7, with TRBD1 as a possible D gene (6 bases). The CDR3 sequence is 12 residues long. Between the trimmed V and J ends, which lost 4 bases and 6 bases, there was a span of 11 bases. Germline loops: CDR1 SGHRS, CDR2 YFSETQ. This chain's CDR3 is CASSAQGTEQYF. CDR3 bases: TGCGCCAGCAGCGCACAGGGAACCGAGCAGTACTTC.

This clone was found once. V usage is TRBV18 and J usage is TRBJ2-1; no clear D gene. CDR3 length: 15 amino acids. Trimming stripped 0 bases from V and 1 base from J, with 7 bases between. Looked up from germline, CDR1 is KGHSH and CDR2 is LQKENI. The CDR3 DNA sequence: TGTGCCAGCTCACCACCGCCTCTATCCTACAATGAGCAGTTCTTC. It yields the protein CASSPPPLSYNEQFF.

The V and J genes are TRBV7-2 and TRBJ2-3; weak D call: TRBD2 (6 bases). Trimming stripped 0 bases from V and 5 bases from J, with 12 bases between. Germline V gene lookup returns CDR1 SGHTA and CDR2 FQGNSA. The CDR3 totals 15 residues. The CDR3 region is CASSLAGGRVDTQYF. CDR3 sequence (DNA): TGTGCCAGCAGCTTAGCGGGAGGACGGGTAGATACGCAGTATTTT.

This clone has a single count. CDR3 sequence reads: CASSLSMTDMNTEAFF. The CDR3 nucleotides are TGTGCCAGCAGCTTATCGATGACAGACATGAACACTGAAGCTTTCTTT. The rearrangement links TRBV7-9 to TRBJ1-1, with D maybe TRBD1 (5 bases). The length of the CDR3 is 16 residues. Trimming removed 2 bases from V and 0 bases from J, with 13 bases in between. Germline CDR1 SEHNR, CDR2 FQNEAQ (reference sequence).

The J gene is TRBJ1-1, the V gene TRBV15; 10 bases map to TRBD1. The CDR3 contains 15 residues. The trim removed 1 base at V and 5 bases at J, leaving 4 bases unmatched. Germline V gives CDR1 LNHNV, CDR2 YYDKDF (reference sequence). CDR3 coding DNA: TGTGCCACCAGCAGAGGGGTGGACAGGGGGACTGAAGCTTTCTTT. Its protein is CATSRGVDRGTEAFF.

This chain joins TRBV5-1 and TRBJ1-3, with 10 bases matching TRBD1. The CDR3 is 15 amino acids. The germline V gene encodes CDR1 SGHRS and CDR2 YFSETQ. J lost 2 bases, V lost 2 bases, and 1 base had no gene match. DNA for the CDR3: TGCGCCAGCAGCTTCGGGACAGGGGCTGGAAACACCATATATTTT. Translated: CASSFGTGAGNTIYF.

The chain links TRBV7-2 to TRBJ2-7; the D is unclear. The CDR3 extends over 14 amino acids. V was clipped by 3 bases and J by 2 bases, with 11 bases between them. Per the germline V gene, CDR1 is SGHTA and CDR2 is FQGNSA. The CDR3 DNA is TGTGCCAGCAGCTTTGACACCCTGACCTACGAGCAGTACTTC. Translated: CASSFDTLTYEQYF. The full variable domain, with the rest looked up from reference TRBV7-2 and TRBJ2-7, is GAGVSQSPSNKVTEKGKDVELRCDPISGHTALYWYRQSLGQGLEFLIYFQGNSAPDKSGLPSDRFSAERTGGSVSTLTIQRTQQEDSAVYLCASSFDTLTYEQYFGPGTRLTVT.

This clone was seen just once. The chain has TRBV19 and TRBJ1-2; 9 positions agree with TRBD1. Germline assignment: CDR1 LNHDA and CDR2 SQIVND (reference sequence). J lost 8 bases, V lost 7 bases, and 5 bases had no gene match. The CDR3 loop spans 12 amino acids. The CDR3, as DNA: TGTGCCAGTACCCGGGACAGGGACGGCTACACCTTC. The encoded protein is CASTRDRDGYTF.

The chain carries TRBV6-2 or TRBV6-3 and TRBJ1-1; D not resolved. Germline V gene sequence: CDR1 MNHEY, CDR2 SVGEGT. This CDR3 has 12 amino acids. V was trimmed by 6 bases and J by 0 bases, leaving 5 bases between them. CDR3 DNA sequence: TGTGCCAGCAGCGCGGTGAACACTGAAGCTTTCTTT. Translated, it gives CASSAVNTEAFF.